The T cell receptor beta chain under discussion was sequenced for a study of cytomegalovirus exposure and HLA in healthy donors. Study-wide background: Unique TCR beta sequences numbering 120 million or so came from about 179 million T cells in an earlier analysis.

Germline V lookup: CDR1 MNHNY, CDR2 SVGAGI (reference sequence). The CDR3 length is 15 residues. The junction had 6 bases not matched to a gene; V was cut back by 2 bases and J by 8 bases. The PCR employed 60 Vbeta primers together with 13 Jbeta primers. Measured with immunoSEQ multiplex PCR; TCRdb has only the in-frame clones, and not every one. The table shows over 150,000 clones, with around 77% occurring only once. This clone was found once. Sample: PBMCs. The sequence derives from a woman between 18 and 29 years old in good health and CMV-seronegative. This sequence joins TRBV6-6 and TRBJ1-6; 7 bases are a match to TRBD1. The CDR3, as DNA: TGTGCCAGCAGTTACGTAGGGACAGCGGATTCACCCCTCCACTTT. Residues: CASSYVGTADSPLHF.